This T cell receptor (beta chain) was captured by sequencing in a study of shared clonotypes between healthy human individuals. Overall study findings and caveats: Non-shared clonotypes were found to have lower generation probabilities than the clonotypes that were shared by all four of the sorted-subset donors.

Only in-frame clones appear in the TCRdb table, and some are missing; sequencing was by immunoSEQ multiplex PCR. The sample records about 2 million clones, over 85% being singletons. In the case of this clone: Its specificity is not known. In the same sample, other DNA sequences code for this CDR3.

CD8 cells classed as naive were CD45RO-negative and positively selected for CCR7, excluding terminally differentiated effector memory CD45RA+ cells. This receptor was taken from a young man in good health. Material for sequencing was naive CD8+ T cells sorted from blood.

This CDR3 is CAWSPTGVGGNTIYF. The CDR3 region has the DNA TGTGCCTGGAGCCCGACAGGGGTTGGTGGAAACACCATATATTTT. This chain connects TRBV30 to TRBJ1-3; 8 nucleotides match TRBD1. The junction had 7 bases not matched to a gene; V was cut back by 3 bases and J by 3 bases. CDR1 and CDR2 from the germline V gene are GTSNPN and SVGIG (reference sequence). This CDR3 region has 15 residues.